The clone carrying this TCR beta chain was seen a single time. The CDR3 loop spans 15 amino acids. With 2 bases removed from V and 8 bases from J, the gap between germline ends came to 13 bases. Per the germline V gene, CDR1 is MNHNY and CDR2 is SVGAGI (reference sequence). This sample stems from a study of blood T cell repertoires in COVID-19. About the research overall: The origin of the acute and convalescent COVID-19 samples was the United States, Italy and Spain.

Sequenced by immunoSEQ multiplex PCR; TCRdb stores in-frame clones only, minus some. Of 200,000 to 250,000 clones listed, roughly 84% are singletons. The origin of this receptor is a woman at least 80 years old with acute or convalescent COVID-19. V usage is TRBV6-6 and J usage is TRBJ1-6, with D possibly TRBD1 on 6 matching bases. Sequencing was performed on peripheral blood. The CDR3 reads CASSYTREGDSPLHF. The DNA for the CDR3 is TGTGCCAGCAGTTACACCCGGGAGGGGGATTCACCCCTCCACTTT.